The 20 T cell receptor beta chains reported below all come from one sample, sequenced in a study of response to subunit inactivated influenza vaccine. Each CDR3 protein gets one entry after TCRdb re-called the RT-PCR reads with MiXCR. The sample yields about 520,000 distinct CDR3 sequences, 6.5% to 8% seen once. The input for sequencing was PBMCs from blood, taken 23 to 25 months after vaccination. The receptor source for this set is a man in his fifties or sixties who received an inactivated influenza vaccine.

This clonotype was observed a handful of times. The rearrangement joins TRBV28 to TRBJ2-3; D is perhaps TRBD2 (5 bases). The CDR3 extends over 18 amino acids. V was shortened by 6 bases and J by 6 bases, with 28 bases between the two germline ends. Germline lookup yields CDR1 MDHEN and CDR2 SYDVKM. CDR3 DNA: TGTGCCAGCAGACGCAGCGGCTTTGCCATGTTGGGAGATGATACGCAGTATTTT. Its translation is CASRRSGFAMLGDDTQYF.

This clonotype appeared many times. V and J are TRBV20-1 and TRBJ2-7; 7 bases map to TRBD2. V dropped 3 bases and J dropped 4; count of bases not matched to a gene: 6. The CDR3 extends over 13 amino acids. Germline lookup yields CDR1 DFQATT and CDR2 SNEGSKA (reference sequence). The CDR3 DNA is TGCAGTGCTAGGAAGCGGGAACGTTACGAGCAGTACTTC. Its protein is CSARKRERYEQYF.

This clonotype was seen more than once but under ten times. The CDR3 sequence: CASSPRNSQETQYF. The CDR3 DNA follows: TGTGCCAGCTCACCACGAAACAGTCAAGAGACCCAGTACTTC. The chain recombines TRBV18 with TRBJ2-5; D unresolved. Trimming left V 1 base short and J 2 bases short, with 8 bases between. The CDR3 length is 14 residues. CDR1 and CDR2 (germline): KGHSH, LQKENI.

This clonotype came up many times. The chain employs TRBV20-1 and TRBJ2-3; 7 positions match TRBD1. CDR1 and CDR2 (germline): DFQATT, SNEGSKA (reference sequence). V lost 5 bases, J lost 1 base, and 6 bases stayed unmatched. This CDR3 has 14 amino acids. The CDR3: CSAPRTGRTDTQYF. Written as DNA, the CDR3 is TGCAGTGCTCCACGGACAGGTCGCACAGATACGCAGTATTTT.

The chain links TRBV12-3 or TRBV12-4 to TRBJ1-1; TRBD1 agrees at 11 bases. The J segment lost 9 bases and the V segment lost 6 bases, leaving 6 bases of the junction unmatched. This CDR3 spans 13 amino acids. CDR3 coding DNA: TGTGCCAGCAGGGACGGGACAGGGGGAAAAGCTTTCTTT. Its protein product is CASRDGTGGKAFF.

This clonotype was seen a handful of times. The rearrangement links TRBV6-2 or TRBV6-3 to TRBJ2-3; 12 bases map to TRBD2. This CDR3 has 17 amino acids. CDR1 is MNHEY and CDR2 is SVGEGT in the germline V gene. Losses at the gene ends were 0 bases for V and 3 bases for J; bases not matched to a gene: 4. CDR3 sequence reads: CASSYSTSGGTTDTQYF. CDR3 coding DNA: TGTGCCAGCAGTTACTCGACTAGCGGGGGAACGACAGATACGCAGTATTTT.

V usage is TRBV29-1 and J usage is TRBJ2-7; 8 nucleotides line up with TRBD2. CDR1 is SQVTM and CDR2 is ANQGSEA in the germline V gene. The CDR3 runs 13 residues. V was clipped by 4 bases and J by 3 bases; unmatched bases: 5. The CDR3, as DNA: TGCAGCGTTGCCAGCGGGGGAATCTACGAGCAGTACTTC. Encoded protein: CSVASGGIYEQYF.

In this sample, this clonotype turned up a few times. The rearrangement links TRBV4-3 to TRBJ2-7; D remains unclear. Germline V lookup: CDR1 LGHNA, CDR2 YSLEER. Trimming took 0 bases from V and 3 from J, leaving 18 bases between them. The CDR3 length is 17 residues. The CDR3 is CASSQDHMAFYYYEQYF. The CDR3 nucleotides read TGCGCCAGCAGCCAAGATCATATGGCCTTCTACTACTACGAGCAGTACTTC.

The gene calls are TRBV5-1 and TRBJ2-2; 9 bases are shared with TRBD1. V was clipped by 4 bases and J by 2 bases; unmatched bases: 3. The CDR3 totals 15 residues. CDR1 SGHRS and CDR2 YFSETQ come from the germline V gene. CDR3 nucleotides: TGCGCCAGCAGCGACAGGGGGATCAACACCGGGGAGCTGTTTTTT. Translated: CASSDRGINTGELFF.

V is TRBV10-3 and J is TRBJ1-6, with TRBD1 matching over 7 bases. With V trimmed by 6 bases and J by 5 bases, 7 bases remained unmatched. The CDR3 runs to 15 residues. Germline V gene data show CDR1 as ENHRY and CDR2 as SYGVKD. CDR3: CAIRQGGVHNSPLHF. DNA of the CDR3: TGTGCCATCAGGCAGGGGGGAGTCCATAATTCACCCCTCCACTTT.

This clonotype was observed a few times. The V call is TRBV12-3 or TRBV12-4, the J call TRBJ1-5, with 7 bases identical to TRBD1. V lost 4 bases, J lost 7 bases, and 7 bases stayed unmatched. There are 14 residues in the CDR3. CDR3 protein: CASSYDRAGQPQHF. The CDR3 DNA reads TGTGCCAGCAGTTACGACAGGGCCGGGCAGCCCCAGCATTTT.

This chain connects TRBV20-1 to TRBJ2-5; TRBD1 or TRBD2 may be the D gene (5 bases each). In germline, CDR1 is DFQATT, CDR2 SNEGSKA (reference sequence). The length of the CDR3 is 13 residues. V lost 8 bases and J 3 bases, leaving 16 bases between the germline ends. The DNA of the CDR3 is TGCAGTTCCCATGAGCAGGGAGAAGAGACCCAGTACTTC. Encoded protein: CSSHEQGEETQYF.

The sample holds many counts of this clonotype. CDR3 DNA sequence: TGCAGTGCTAGCACGGGACTAGCGACCGATGAGCAGTTCTTC. Translated: CSASTGLATDEQFF. The V gene is TRBV20-1, the J gene TRBJ2-1, with 10 bases fitting TRBD2. The ends lost 3 bases at V and 8 bases at J; junction bases unmatched: 7. CDR3 length equals 14 residues. CDR1 and CDR2 from the germline V gene are DFQATT and SNEGSKA (reference sequence).

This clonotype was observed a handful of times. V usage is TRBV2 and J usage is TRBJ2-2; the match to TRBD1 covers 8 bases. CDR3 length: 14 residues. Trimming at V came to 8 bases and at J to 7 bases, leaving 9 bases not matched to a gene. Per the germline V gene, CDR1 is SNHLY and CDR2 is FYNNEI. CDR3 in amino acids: CASEGQGAIGELFF. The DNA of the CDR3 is TGTGCCAGCGAAGGGCAGGGGGCAATCGGGGAGCTGTTTTTT.

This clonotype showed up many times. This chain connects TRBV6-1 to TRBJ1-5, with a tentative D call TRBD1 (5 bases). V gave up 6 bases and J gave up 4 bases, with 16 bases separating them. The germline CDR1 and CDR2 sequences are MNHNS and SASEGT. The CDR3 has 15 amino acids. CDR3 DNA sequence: TGTGCCAGCAGCGCCCAGCAGGGAGCGAATCAGCCCCAGCATTTT. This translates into CASSAQQGANQPQHF.

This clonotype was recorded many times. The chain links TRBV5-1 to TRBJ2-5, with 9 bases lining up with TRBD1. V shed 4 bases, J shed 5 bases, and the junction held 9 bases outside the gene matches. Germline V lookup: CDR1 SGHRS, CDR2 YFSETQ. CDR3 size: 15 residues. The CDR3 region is CASSLGQGYLETQYF. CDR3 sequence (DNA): TGCGCCAGCAGCCTGGGACAGGGCTATTTGGAGACCCAGTACTTC.

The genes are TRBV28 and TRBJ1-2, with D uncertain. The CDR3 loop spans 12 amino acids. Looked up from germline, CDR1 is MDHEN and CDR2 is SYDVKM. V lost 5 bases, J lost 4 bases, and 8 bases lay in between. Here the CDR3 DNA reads TGTGCCAGCAGTGACACTCTCTATGGCTACACCTTC. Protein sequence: CASSDTLYGYTF.

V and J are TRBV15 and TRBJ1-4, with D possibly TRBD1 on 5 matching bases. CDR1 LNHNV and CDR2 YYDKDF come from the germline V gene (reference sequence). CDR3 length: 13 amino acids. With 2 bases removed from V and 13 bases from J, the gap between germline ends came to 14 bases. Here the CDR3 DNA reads TGTGCCACCAGCAGAACGTCGGACACGAGACTGTTTTTT. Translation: CATSRTSDTRLFF.

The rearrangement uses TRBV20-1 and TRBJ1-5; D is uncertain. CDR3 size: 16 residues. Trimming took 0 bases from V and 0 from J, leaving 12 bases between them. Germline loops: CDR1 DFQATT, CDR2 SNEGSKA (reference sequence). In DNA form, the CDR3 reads TGCAGTGCTAGAGATGTGTCGGAGTTTAGCAATCAGCCCCAGCATTTT. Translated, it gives CSARDVSEFSNQPQHF.

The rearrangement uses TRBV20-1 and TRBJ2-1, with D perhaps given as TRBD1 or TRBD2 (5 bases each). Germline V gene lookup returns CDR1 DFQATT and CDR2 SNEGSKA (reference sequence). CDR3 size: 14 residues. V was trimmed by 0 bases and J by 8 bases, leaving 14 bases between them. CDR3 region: CSARDGAILDEQFF. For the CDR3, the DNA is TGCAGTGCTAGAGACGGGGCTATCCTGGATGAGCAGTTCTTC.